The TCR beta chain under discussion was sequenced for a study of tumor and adjacent non-tumor tissue in lung cancer. V was pared by 11 bases and J by 4 bases, with 12 bases between. The CDR3 runs to 12 residues. The template was RNA from unsorted bulk tissue. Distant lung tissue was collected more than 3 cm away from the tumor edge. Three rounds of nested PCR, following a modified ARM-PCR protocol, produced the TCRbeta library. TCRdb reanalysed the multiplex PCR reads using MiXCR and keeps one entry per CDR3 protein. The data hold about 90,000 distinct CDR3 sequences, with around 76% observed a single time. This clonotype came up many times.

This clonotype originated in a woman in her 50s with non-small cell lung cancer. The gene calls are TRBV23-1 and TRBJ2-1; D is ambiguous. TRBV23-1 is an open reading frame whose function is uncertain. Material: distant non-tumor lung tissue. CDR3 loop: CAPENTYNEQFF. CDR3 DNA: TGCGCCCCCGAGAACACTTACAATGAGCAGTTCTTC.